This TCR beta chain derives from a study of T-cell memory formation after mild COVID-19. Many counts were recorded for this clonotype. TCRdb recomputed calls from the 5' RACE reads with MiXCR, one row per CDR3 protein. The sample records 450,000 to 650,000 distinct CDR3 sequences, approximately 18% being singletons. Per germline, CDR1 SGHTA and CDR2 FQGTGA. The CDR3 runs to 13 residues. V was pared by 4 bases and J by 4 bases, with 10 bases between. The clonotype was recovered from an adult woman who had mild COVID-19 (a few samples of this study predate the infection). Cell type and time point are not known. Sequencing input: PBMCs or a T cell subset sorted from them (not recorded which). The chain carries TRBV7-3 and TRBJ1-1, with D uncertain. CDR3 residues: CASSYSGFTEAFF. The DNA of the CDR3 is TGTGCCAGCAGCTACTCCGGATTCACTGAAGCTTTCTTT.